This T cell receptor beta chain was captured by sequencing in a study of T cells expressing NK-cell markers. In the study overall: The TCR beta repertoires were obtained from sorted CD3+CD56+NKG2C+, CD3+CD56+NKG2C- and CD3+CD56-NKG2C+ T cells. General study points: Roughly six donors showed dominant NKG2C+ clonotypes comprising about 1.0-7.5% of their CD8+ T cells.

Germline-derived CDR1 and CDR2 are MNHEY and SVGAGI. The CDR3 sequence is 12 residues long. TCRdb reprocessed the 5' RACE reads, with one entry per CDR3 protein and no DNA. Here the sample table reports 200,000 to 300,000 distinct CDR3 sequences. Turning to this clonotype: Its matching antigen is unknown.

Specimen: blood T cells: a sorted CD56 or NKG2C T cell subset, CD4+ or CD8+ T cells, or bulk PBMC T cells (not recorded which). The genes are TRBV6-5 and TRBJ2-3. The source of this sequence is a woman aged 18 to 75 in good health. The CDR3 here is CASSSRTDTQYF.